This T cell receptor (beta chain) was sequenced in a study of cytomegalovirus exposure and HLA in healthy donors. Overall study findings and caveats: A later analysis appeared to link common viral pathogens to several of the most significant clusters.

PCR used 60 Vbeta primers and 13 Jbeta primers. The repertoire was sequenced with immunoSEQ multiplex PCR; TCRdb's copy has only in-frame clones and lacks some. The data contain 90,000 or so clones, 70% of them singletons. Of note for this clone: No antigen is known for it.

Sequenced material: PBMCs. The sequence derives from a woman in her 50s in good health and CMV-seropositive.

DNA of the CDR3: TGCGCCAGCAGCCAAGTCCGCGGCGGGCGGGAGAACACCGGGGAGCTGTTTTTT. This encodes CASSQVRGGRENTGELFF. The chain uses TRBV4-1 and TRBJ2-2; D is possibly TRBD2 (6 bases). V shed 1 base and J shed 1 base, with 16 bases lying between them. The CDR3 is 18 amino acids. CDR1 and CDR2 from the germline V gene are MGHRA and YSYEKL.